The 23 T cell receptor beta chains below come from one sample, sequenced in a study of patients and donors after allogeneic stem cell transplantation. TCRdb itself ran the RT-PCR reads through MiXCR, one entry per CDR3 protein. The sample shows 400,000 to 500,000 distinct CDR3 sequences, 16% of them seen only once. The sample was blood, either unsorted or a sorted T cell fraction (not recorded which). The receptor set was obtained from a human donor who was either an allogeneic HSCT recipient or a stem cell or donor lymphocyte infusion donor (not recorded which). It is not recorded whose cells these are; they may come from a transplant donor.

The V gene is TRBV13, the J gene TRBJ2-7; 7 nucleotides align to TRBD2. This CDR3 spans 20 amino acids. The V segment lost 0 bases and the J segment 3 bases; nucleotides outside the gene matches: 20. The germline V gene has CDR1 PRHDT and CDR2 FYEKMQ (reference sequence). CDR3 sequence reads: CASSLGLRVSSGIRFYEQYF. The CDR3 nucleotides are TGTGCCAGCAGCTTAGGCCTAAGGGTTTCGAGCGGGATTCGATTCTACGAGCAGTACTTC.

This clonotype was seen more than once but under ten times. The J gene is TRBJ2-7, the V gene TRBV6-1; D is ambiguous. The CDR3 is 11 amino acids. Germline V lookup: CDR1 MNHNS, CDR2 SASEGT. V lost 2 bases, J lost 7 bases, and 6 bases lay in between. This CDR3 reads CASSESREQYF. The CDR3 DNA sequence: TGTGCCAGCAGTGAATCCCGGGAGCAGTACTTC.

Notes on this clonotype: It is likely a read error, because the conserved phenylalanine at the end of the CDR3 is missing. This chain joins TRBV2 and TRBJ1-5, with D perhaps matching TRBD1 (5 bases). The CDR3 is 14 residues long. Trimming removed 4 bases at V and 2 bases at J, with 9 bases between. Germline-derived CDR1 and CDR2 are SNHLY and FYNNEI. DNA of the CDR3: TGTGCCAGCAGTGGGAGGGACGGCAATCAGCCCCAGCATATT. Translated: CASSGRDGNQPQHI.

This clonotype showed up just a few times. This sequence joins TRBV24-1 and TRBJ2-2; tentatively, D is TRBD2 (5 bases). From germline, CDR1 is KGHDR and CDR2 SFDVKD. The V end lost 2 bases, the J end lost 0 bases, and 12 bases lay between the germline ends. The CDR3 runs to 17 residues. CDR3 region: CATSDSYAGSNTGELFF. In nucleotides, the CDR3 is TGTGCCACCAGTGATTCTTACGCGGGTTCGAACACCGGGGAGCTGTTTTTT.

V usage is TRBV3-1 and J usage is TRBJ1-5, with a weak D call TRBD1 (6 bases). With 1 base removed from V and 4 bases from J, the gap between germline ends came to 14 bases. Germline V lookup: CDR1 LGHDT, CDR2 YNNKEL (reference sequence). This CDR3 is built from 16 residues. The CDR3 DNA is TGTGCCAGCAGCCAAGGAGGGGGGGGTCGGAATCAGCCCCAGCATTTT. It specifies CASSQGGGGRNQPQHF.

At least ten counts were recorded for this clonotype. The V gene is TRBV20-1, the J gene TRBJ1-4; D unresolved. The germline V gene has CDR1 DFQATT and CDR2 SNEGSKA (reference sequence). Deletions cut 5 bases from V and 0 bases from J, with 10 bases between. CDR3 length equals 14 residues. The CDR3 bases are TGCAGTGCTCGTCAGCCTGCAACTAATGAAAAACTGTTTTTT. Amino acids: CSARQPATNEKLFF.

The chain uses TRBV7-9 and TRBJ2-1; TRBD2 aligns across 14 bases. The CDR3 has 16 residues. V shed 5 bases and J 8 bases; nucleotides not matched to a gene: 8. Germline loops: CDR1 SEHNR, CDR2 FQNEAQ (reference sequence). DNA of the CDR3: TGTGCCAGCAGCCCTAGGGGACTAGCGGGAGCGGATGAGCAGTTCTTC. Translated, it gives CASSPRGLAGADEQFF.

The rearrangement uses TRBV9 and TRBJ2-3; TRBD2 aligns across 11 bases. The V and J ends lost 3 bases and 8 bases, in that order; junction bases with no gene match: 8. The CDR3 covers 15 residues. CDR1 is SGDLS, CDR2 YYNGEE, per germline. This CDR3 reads CASSASGTSGITQYF. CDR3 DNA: TGTGCCAGCAGCGCCTCCGGGACTAGCGGAATTACGCAGTATTTT.

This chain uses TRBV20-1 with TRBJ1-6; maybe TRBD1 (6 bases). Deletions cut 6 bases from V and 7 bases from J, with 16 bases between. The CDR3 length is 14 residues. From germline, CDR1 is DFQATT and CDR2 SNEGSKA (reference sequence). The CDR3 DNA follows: TGCAGTGCACCTAGGGGGGACTGGAATTCACCCCTCCACTTT. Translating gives CSAPRGDWNSPLHF.

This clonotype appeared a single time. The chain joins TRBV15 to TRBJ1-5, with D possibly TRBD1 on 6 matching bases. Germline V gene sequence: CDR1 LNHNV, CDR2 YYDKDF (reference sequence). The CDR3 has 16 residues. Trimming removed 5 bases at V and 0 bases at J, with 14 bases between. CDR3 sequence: CATSGRQDYSNQPQHF. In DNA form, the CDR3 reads TGTGCCACCAGCGGAAGACAGGACTATAGCAATCAGCCCCAGCATTTT.

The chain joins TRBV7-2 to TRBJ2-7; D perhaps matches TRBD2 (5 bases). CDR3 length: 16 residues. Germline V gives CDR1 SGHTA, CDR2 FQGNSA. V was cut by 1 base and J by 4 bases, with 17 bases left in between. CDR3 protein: CASSLVGVGPSYEQYF. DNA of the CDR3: TGTGCCAGCAGCTTAGTCGGGGTCGGTCCCTCGTACGAGCAGTACTTC. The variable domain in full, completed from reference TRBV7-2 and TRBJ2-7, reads GAGVSQSPSNKVTEKGKDVELRCDPISGHTALYWYRQSLGQGLEFLIYFQGNSAPDKSGLPSDRFSAERTGGSVSTLTIQRTQQEDSAVYLCASSLVGVGPSYEQYFGPGTRLTVT.

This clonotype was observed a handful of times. CDR3 DNA: TGTGCCAGCAGAAGGGACCCCGGGACGAAGAACACCGGGGAGCTGTTTTTT. The encoded protein is CASRRDPGTKNTGELFF. The rearrangement links TRBV6-4 to TRBJ2-2; D may correspond to TRBD1 or TRBD2 (5 bases each). The germline V gene encodes CDR1 MRHNA and CDR2 SNTAGT. Trimming took 6 bases from V and 1 from J, leaving 18 bases between them. The CDR3 has 17 amino acids.

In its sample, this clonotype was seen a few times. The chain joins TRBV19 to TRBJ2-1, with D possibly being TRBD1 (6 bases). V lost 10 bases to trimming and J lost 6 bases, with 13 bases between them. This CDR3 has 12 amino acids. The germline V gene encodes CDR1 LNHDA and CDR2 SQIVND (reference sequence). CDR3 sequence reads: CATQQGVNEQFF. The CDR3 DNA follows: TGTGCCACCCAACAGGGAGTCAATGAGCAGTTCTTC.

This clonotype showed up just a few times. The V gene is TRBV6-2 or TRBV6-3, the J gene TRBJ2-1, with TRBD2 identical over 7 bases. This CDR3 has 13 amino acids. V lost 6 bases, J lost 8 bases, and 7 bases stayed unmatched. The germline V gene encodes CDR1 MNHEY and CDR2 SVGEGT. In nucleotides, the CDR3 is TGTGCCAGCAGCCCTGCGGGGGTGGATGAGCAGTTCTTC. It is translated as CASSPAGVDEQFF.

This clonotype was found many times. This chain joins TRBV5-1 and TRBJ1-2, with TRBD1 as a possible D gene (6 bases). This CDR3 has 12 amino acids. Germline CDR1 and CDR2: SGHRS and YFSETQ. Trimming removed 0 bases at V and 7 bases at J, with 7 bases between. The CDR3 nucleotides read TGCGCCAGCAGCTTGGACAGGGCTGGCTACACCTTC. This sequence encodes CASSLDRAGYTF.

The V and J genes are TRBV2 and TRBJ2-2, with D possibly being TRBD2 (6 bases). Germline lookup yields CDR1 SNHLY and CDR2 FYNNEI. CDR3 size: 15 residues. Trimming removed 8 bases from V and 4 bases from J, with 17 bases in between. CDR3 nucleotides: TGTGCCAGCCGCGGGACGTCAAAGGGCACCGGGGAGCTGTTTTTT. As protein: CASRGTSKGTGELFF.

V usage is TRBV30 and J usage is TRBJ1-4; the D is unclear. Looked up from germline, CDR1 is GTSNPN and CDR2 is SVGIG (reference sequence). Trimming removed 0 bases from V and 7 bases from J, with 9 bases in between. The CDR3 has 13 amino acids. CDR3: CAWSVNSPEKLFF. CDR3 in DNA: TGTGCCTGGAGTGTAAATTCCCCTGAAAAACTGTTTTTT.

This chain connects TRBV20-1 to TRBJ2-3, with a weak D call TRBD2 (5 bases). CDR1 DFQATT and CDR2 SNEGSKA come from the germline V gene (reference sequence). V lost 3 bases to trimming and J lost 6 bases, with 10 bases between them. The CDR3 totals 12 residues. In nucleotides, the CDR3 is TGCAGTGCTAGGCTACTAGGGGATACGCAGTATTTT. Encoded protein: CSARLLGDTQYF.

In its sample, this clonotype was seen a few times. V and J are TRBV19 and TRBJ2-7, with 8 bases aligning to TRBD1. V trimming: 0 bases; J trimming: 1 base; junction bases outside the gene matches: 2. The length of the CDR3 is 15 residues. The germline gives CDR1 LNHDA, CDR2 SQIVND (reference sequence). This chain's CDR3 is CASSIEGQGSYEQYF. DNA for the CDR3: TGTGCCAGTAGTATAGAAGGACAGGGATCCTACGAGCAGTACTTC.

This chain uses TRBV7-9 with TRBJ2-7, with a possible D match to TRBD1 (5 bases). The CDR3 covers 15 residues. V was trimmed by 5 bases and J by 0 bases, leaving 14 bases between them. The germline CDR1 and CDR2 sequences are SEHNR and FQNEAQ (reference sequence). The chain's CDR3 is CASSPRADSSYEQYF. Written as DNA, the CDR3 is TGTGCCAGCAGCCCCCGCGCTGACAGCTCCTACGAGCAGTACTTC.

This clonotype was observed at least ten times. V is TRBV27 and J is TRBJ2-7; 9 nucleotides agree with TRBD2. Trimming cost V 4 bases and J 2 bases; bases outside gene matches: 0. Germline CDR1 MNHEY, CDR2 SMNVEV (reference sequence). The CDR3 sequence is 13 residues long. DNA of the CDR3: TGTGCCAGCAGTTCTAGCGGGGCCTACGAGCAGTACTTC. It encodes CASSSSGAYEQYF.

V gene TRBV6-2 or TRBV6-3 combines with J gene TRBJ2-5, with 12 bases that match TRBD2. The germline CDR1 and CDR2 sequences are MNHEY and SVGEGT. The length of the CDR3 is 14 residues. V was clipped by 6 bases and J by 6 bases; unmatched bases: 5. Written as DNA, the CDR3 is TGTGCCAGCAGGCTAGCGGGGGGGCCGAAGACCCAGTACTTC. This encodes CASRLAGGPKTQYF.

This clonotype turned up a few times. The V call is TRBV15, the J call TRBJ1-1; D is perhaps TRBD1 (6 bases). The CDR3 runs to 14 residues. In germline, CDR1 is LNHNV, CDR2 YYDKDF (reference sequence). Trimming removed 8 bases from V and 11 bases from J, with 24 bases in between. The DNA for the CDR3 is TGTGCCACCTCGGGGACACTGAAGCTTTCTTCCGCTTTCTTT. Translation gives CATSGTLKLSSAFF.